This T cell receptor beta chain was found in a study of control samples from healthy donors and cancer patients. V lost 4 bases and J lost 0, with 10 bases in between. The CDR3 sequence is 15 residues long. Looked up from germline, CDR1 is SQVTM and CDR2 is ANQGSEA. Clones were sequenced by immunoSEQ multiplex PCR, and TCRdb holds only the in-frame ones, with some missing. The sample carries tens of thousands of clones, just under 90% recorded once. The source of this sequence is a middle-aged man in good health. The chain recombines TRBV29-1 with TRBJ2-6, with D possibly being TRBD1 or TRBD2 (5 bases each). The sequencing input was blood. The CDR3 is CSVASGPSGANVLTF. CDR3 sequence (DNA): TGCAGCGTTGCCTCGGGGCCCTCTGGGGCCAACGTCCTGACTTTC.